Following are 9 T cell receptor beta chains from one sample sequenced in a study of CD4 T cells in relation to SARS-CoV-2 and coronaviruses. CD4+ T cells from unexposed donors were obtained before the COVID-19 pandemic (2011-2018). Isolation of CD4+ T cells took place after less than twelve days in culture. Clones were read by immunoSEQ multiplex PCR, and TCRdb kept only the in-frame ones, dropping some. Of about 29,000 clones listed, about three quarters are singletons. Antigen specificity for these receptors is unknown. Sequencing used CD4+ T cells from PBMCs, cultured in vitro. These receptors all stem from a human donor in good health.

The CDR3 here is CASSFGSGETQYF. The CDR3 DNA follows: TGTGCCAGCAGCTTTGGGTCGGGGGAGACCCAGTACTTC. The chain is built from TRBV11-3 and TRBJ2-5, with D possibly TRBD2 on 5 matching bases. Trimming pared 3 bases from V and 5 bases from J, leaving 10 bases between. The CDR3 loop spans 13 amino acids. Germline V gene data show CDR1 as SGHNT and CDR2 as YENEEA.

The V gene is TRBV5-6, the J gene TRBJ2-2; no firm D call. The CDR3 consists of 15 residues. V was shortened by 2 bases and J by 0 bases, with 8 bases between the two germline ends. Germline V gene sequence: CDR1 SGHDT, CDR2 YYEEEE. The DNA for the CDR3 is TGTGCCAGCAGCTTCTGGCGAGCGAACACCGGGGAGCTGTTTTTT. Its protein is CASSFWRANTGELFF. The full variable domain, completed using reference TRBV5-6 and TRBJ2-2, is DAGVTQSPTHLIKTRGQQVTLRCSPKSGHDTVSWYQQALGQGPQFIFQYYEEEERQRGNFPDRFSGHQFPNYSSELNVNALLLGDSALYLCASSFWRANTGELFFGEGSRLTVL.

The chain carries TRBV10-3 and TRBJ2-5; 12 positions match TRBD1. The CDR3 consists of 15 residues. Trimming removed 2 bases from V and 4 bases from J; junction bases left unmatched: 2. CDR1 and CDR2 (germline): ENHRY, SYGVKD. DNA of the CDR3: TGTGCCATCAGTGAGGGGGGACAGGGGGCAGAGACCCAGTACTTC. This sequence encodes CAISEGGQGAETQYF.

The sample holds a few counts of this clone. The rearrangement links TRBV6-5 to TRBJ1-6; TRBD1 matches at 7 bases. This CDR3 region has 15 residues. Looked up from germline, CDR1 is MNHEY and CDR2 is SVGAGI. Germline trimming cut 0 bases from V and 7 bases from J; bases unmatched to any gene: 3. The CDR3 loop reads CASSYSTGRNSPLHF. DNA of the CDR3: TGTGCCAGCAGTTACTCGACAGGGCGAAATTCACCCCTCCACTTT.

V and J are TRBV13 and TRBJ2-3; 8 bases map to TRBD2. Trimming at V came to 8 bases and at J to 0 bases, leaving 10 bases not matched to a gene. Germline V lookup: CDR1 PRHDT, CDR2 FYEKMQ (reference sequence). The CDR3 is 16 amino acids. CDR3 DNA sequence: TGTGCCAGCGATAATAGCGGGATATCTAGCACAGATACGCAGTATTTT. Its translation: CASDNSGISSTDTQYF.

The chain joins TRBV6-2 or TRBV6-3 to TRBJ2-7, with 7 bases aligning to TRBD2. The J segment lost 3 bases and the V segment lost 3 bases, leaving 17 bases of the junction unmatched. This CDR3 region has 18 residues. The germline CDR1 and CDR2 sequences are MNHEY and SVGEGT. In nucleotides, the CDR3 is TGTGCCAGCAGTTATTCGATCCAGCGGGAAGCGACTAACTACGAGCAGTACTTC. This encodes CASSYSIQREATNYEQYF.

The chain uses TRBV6-1 and TRBJ2-3; D uncertain. The CDR3 has 14 residues. The V gene lost 0 bases and the J gene lost 4 bases, with 8 bases spanning the gap. CDR1 is MNHNS, CDR2 SASEGT, per germline. The CDR3 loop reads CASSEAQPPDTQYF. In DNA, the CDR3 is TGTGCCAGCAGTGAAGCGCAGCCTCCAGATACGCAGTATTTT.

This clone came up a few times. J is TRBJ2-1 and V is TRBV19; 7 nucleotides agree with TRBD2. Germline CDR1 is LNHDA and CDR2 is SQIVND (reference sequence). Trimming removed 3 bases from V and 8 bases from J; junction bases left unmatched: 13. This CDR3 has 16 amino acids. This CDR3 reads CASSIQELAYSDEQFF. As DNA, the CDR3 is TGTGCCAGTAGTATCCAAGAACTAGCGTATTCGGATGAGCAGTTCTTC.

V and J are TRBV5-1 and TRBJ1-2, with a weak D call TRBD1 (6 bases). Trimming shortened V by 4 bases and J by 0 bases, and 10 bases separated the two germline ends. The germline gives CDR1 SGHRS, CDR2 YFSETQ. CDR3 length: 14 amino acids. The CDR3 loop reads CASSPDRANYGYTF. CDR3 nucleotides: TGCGCCAGCAGCCCGGACAGAGCTAACTATGGCTACACCTTC.